The present T cell receptor beta chain was sequenced within a study of blood T cell repertoires in COVID-19. This CDR3 has 12 residues. Unmatched junction bases numbered 1, after V lost 2 bases and J lost 7 bases. The protocol was immunoSEQ multiplex PCR, while the TCRdb copy is restricted to in-frame clones and leaves out a portion. There are some 270,000 clones in the sample; around 85% occur only once, and approximately 9.9% lies in the top ten. Comments on this clone: This CDR3 is also generated by other DNA sequences in the sample.

The origin of this receptor is a woman between 65 and 79 years old with acute or convalescent COVID-19. The chain employs TRBV12-3 or TRBV12-4 and TRBJ1-2; TRBD1 matches 7 bases. Sequenced input: peripheral blood. CDR3 DNA: TGTGCCAGCAGTTTATCAGGGGGTGGCTACACCTTC. Translation: CASSLSGGGYTF.